These 24 T cell receptor beta chains came from one sample sequenced in a study of human T cells and chemical hapten exposure. The time point here: pre-sensitization, week 0. Treatment in this sample: therapeutic diphenylcyclopropenone sensitization with weekly scalp DPC. TCRdb fed the RACE reads into MiXCR, producing one record per CDR3 protein. This table holds a few hundred thousand distinct CDR3 sequences, roughly 8% found once. The input for sequencing was whole blood, taken in connection with sensitization to the hapten diphenylcyclopropenone (DPC). The receptors shown here come from a man younger than 30 with alopecia areata. Some clones in this sample may be carry-over from other donors' samples.

The sample holds a few counts of this clonotype. CDR3 bases: TGTGCCAGCAGCCCCCAACCCCCTGGAGCCAACACCGGGGAGCTGTTTTTT. Protein sequence: CASSPQPPGANTGELFF. V gene TRBV7-3 combines with J gene TRBJ2-2; no firm D call. Germline CDR1 and CDR2: SGHTA and FQGTGA. The CDR3 has 17 amino acids. V was cut by 5 bases and J by 2 bases, with 18 bases left in between.

Only a few counts were recorded for this clonotype. The J gene is TRBJ2-3, the V gene TRBV5-1; 8 nucleotides agree with TRBD2. The CDR3 has 15 amino acids. Trimming took 4 bases from V and 1 from J; bases not matched to a gene: 5. CDR1 and CDR2 (germline): SGHRS, YFSETQ. CDR3 nucleotides: TGCGCCAGCAGCAACGTGACTAGCGGCACAGATACGCAGTATTTT. It specifies CASSNVTSGTDTQYF. Full variable domain (remainder filled in from reference TRBV5-1 and TRBJ2-3): KAGVTQTPRYLIKTRGQQVTLSCSPISGHRSVSWYQQTPGQGLQFLFEYFSETQRNKGNFPGRFSGRQFSNSRSEMNVSTLELGDSALYLCASSNVTSGTDTQYFGPGTRLTVL.

This clonotype was recorded at least ten times. DNA of the CDR3: TGTGCCAGCAGCCAAAGGAGGTATGGAGTAGGCTACACCTTC. This gives the protein CASSQRRYGVGYTF. This chain connects TRBV3-1 to TRBJ1-2; unclear D gene. V lost 2 bases, J lost 8 bases, and 15 bases lay in between. The V gene's germline CDR1 is LGHDT and CDR2 YNNKEL (reference sequence). The length of the CDR3 is 14 residues. The variable domain in full, with the rest retrieved from reference TRBV3-1 and TRBJ1-2, is DTAVSQTPKYLVTQMGNDKSIKCEQNLGHDTMYWYKQDSKKFLKIMFSYNNKELIINETVPNRFSPKSPDKAHLNLHINSLELGDSAVYFCASSQRRYGVGYTFGSGTRLTVV.

A few counts support this clonotype. The chain has TRBV29-1 and TRBJ1-1, with TRBD1 as a possible D gene (5 bases). Germline loops: CDR1 SQVTM, CDR2 ANQGSEA. The CDR3 length is 11 residues. Trimming cost V 4 bases and J 5 bases, with 8 bases left between them. The CDR3 region is CSVGEGTEAFF. CDR3 sequence (DNA): TGCAGCGTTGGGGAGGGGACTGAAGCTTTCTTT. The variable domain in full, with the rest retrieved from reference TRBV29-1 and TRBJ1-1, is SAVISQKPSRDICQRGTSLTIQCQVDSQVTMMFWYRQQPGQSLTLIATANQGSEATYESGFVIDKFPISRPNLTFSTLTVSNMSPEDSSIYLCSVGEGTEAFFGQGTRLTVV.

Only a few counts were recorded for this clonotype. The rearrangement links TRBV4-3 to TRBJ2-3; 12 bases are a match to TRBD2. Germline V gene data show CDR1 as LGHNA and CDR2 as YSLEER. Trimming took 0 bases from V and 6 from J; bases not matched to a gene: 7. The CDR3 is 17 residues long. The DNA of the CDR3 is TGCGCCAGCAGCCAAGAAATAGCTAGCGGGGGGGCGGATACGCAGTATTTT. Residues: CASSQEIASGGADTQYF.

This clonotype appeared many times. The genes are TRBV28 and TRBJ1-2, with 9 bases fitting TRBD1. The junction had 21 bases not matched to a gene; V was cut back by 8 bases and J by 8 bases. Germline CDR1 MDHEN, CDR2 SYDVKM. CDR3 length equals 17 residues. CDR3 DNA sequence: TGTGCCAGCGGACTTACCGGGACAGGGTTTGACTTAAGGGGCTACACCTTC. Translated, it gives CASGLTGTGFDLRGYTF.

A few counts support this clonotype. The chain has TRBV6-6 and TRBJ1-5; a possible D gene is TRBD1 (6 bases). The CDR3 loop spans 16 amino acids. V dropped 7 bases and J dropped 9 bases, with 25 bases sitting between them. Germline V gene data show CDR1 as MNHNY and CDR2 as SVGAGI (reference sequence). The CDR3 bases are TGTGCCAGCAATAAGGAACAGGGATATAGCCGATCGCCCCAGCATTTT. The encoded protein is CASNKEQGYSRSPQHF.

This clonotype was counted many times. The DNA of the CDR3 is TGTGCCAGCAGCTTTTTCAACCCGGAGACCCAGTACTTC. Its translation is CASSFFNPETQYF. This rearrangement joins TRBV7-2 to TRBJ2-5, with D unresolved. Trimming shortened V by 3 bases and J by 5 bases, and 10 bases separated the two germline ends. This CDR3 comprises 13 residues. Germline values: CDR1 SGHTA, CDR2 FQGNSA.

CDR3 DNA sequence: TGTGCCAGCAGCCGGTCGCGCTGGACGCAAGAGACCCAGTACTTC. Amino acid sequence: CASSRSRWTQETQYF. V usage is TRBV14 and J usage is TRBJ2-5; no clear D. Trimming stripped 4 bases from V and 2 bases from J, with 14 bases between. This CDR3 spans 15 amino acids. CDR1 SGHDN and CDR2 FVKESK come from the germline V gene.

This clonotype was counted many times. This chain links TRBV11-2 with TRBJ1-5; TRBD1 might be the D (5 bases). CDR3 length equals 15 residues. Germline V gives CDR1 SGHAT, CDR2 FQNNGV. V shed 1 base and J shed 3 bases, with 10 bases lying between them. CDR3 bases: TGTGCCAGCAGCTTAGGGCGGGGGACCAATCAGCCCCAGCATTTT. As protein: CASSLGRGTNQPQHF.

This clonotype was observed many times. CDR3 sequence (DNA): TGCGCCAGCAGTGAGTCGATACTCGAGGACAGGGCGGATTCACCCCTCCACTTT. Translated: CASSESILEDRADSPLHF. The V gene is TRBV10-2, the J gene TRBJ1-6; 8 bases align to TRBD1. V dropped 0 bases and J dropped 8; count of bases not matched to a gene: 12. The CDR3 is 18 residues long. The germline gives CDR1 WSHSY, CDR2 SAAADI.

The gene calls are TRBV11-2 and TRBJ2-3, with 10 bases aligning to TRBD1. Trimming at V came to 5 bases and at J to 4 bases, leaving 15 bases not matched to a gene. Per germline, CDR1 SGHAT and CDR2 FQNNGV. The CDR3 runs 18 residues. The CDR3, as DNA: TGTGCCAGCAGCCTGATAAGAGGCCGGGACAGGGGTCCAGATACGCAGTATTTT. This translates into CASSLIRGRDRGPDTQYF. Based on the CDR3 plus reference TRBV11-2 and TRBJ2-3, the full variable domain is EAGVAQSPRYKIIEKRQSVAFWCNPISGHATLYWYQQILGQGPKLLIQFQNNGVVDDSQLPKDRFSAERLKGVDSTLKIQPAKLEDSAVYLCASSLIRGRDRGPDTQYFGPGTRLTVL.

This clonotype is a singleton in its sample. The V call is TRBV6-5, the J call TRBJ2-7; either TRBD1 or TRBD2 may fit D (6 bases each). The CDR3 runs to 14 residues. V gave up 9 bases and J gave up 4 bases, with 19 bases separating them. Germline lookup yields CDR1 MNHEY and CDR2 SVGAGI. CDR3: CARPRSGARYEQYV. The CDR3 region has the DNA TGTGCCAGGCCGCGGTCGGGGGCCCGATACGAGCAGTACGTC.

This clonotype was seen ten or more times. This chain connects TRBV28 to TRBJ2-5; D possibly corresponds to TRBD1 (5 bases). Trimming removed 4 bases at V and 5 bases at J, with 14 bases between. The CDR3 is 14 residues long. Germline V CDR1 and CDR2: MDHEN, SYDVKM. CDR3 DNA: TGTGCCAGCAGTTCTCTCAGGGTCACGGAGACCCAGTACTTC. It specifies CASSSLRVTETQYF. Drawing the rest from reference TRBV28 and TRBJ2-5, the complete variable domain is DVKVTQSSRYLVKRTGEKVFLECVQDMDHENMFWYRQDPGLGLRLIYFSYDVKMKEKGDIPEGYSVSREKKERFSLILESASTNQTSMYLCASSSLRVTETQYFGPGTRLLVL.

This clonotype was seen many times. The CDR3 DNA follows: TGTGCCAGCAGCTTCCTGACTGAAGCTTTCTTT. It codes for CASSFLTEAFF. The rearrangement uses TRBV12-3 or TRBV12-4 and TRBJ1-1, with unresolved D. The V gene lost 6 bases and the J gene lost 5 bases, with 7 bases spanning the gap. The CDR3 contains 11 residues.

This clonotype was detected only a few times. The chain has TRBV7-9 and TRBJ1-5; no clear D gene. Germline lookup yields CDR1 SEHNR and CDR2 FQNEAQ (reference sequence). Trimming shortened V by 1 base and J by 4 bases, and 11 bases separated the two germline ends. The CDR3 consists of 15 residues. CDR3 sequence reads: CASSLEGRGNQPQHF. The DNA for the CDR3 is TGTGCCAGCAGCTTAGAAGGTCGGGGAAATCAGCCCCAGCATTTT.

This clonotype has a handful of counts. This sequence joins TRBV18 and TRBJ1-6, with D perhaps TRBD1 (5 bases). The germline V and J ends were trimmed by 3 bases and 6 bases, with 12 bases remaining between them. Germline V CDR1 and CDR2: KGHSH, LQKENI. The CDR3 contains 15 residues. CDR3 DNA: TGTGCCAGCTCACCGGCTGGGGGTTTTAATTCACCCCTCCACTTT. Translated: CASSPAGGFNSPLHF.

This clonotype has only a few counts. This chain links TRBV10-3 with TRBJ2-3, with 8 bases lining up with TRBD1. The V segment lost 6 bases and the J segment 4 bases; nucleotides outside the gene matches: 9. Germline-derived CDR1 and CDR2 are ENHRY and SYGVKD. The CDR3 spans 15 residues. CDR3 bases: TGTGCCATCAGCGAACCCGACAGGGGCCCAGATACGCAGTATTTT. Encoded protein: CAISEPDRGPDTQYF.

This clonotype was observed a handful of times. V and J are TRBV3-1 and TRBJ1-1; D ambiguous. With 3 bases removed from V and 0 bases from J, the gap between germline ends came to 8 bases. The germline CDR1 and CDR2 sequences are LGHDT and YNNKEL (reference sequence). The CDR3 spans 14 residues. DNA for the CDR3: TGTGCCAGCAGCCAGGGAGGATTGAACACTGAAGCTTTCTTT. Translated: CASSQGGLNTEAFF.

The V call is TRBV6-5, the J call TRBJ1-6, with 7 bases matching TRBD1. With 6 bases clipped from V and 7 bases from J, the junction kept 6 bases outside the gene matches. The germline CDR1 and CDR2 sequences are MNHEY and SVGAGI. The CDR3 consists of 14 residues. The chain's CDR3 is CASSPDRWNSPLHF. The CDR3 region has the DNA TGTGCCAGCAGCCCGGACAGGTGGAATTCACCCCTCCACTTT.

Concerning this clonotype itself: A much larger clone differs by one base, so this may be a read error. J is TRBJ1-6 and V is TRBV6-1; maybe TRBD1 (5 bases). V lost 2 bases and J lost 10, with 12 bases in between. The germline CDR1 and CDR2 sequences are MNHNS and SASEGT. The CDR3 is made up of 14 amino acids. CDR3 nucleotides: TGTGCCAGCAGTGAAACGGGGGACCCATCACCCCTCCACTTT. As protein: CASSETGDPSPLHF.

V and J are TRBV20-1 and TRBJ1-5; D perhaps matches TRBD1 (6 bases). V dropped 6 bases and J dropped 7 bases, with 16 bases sitting between them. This CDR3 is built from 13 residues. The germline CDR1 and CDR2 sequences are DFQATT and SNEGSKA (reference sequence). CDR3 sequence reads: CSAVAGAGQPQHF. CDR3 nucleotides: TGCAGTGCAGTGGCAGGGGCGGGCCAGCCCCAGCATTTT.

This sequence joins TRBV28 and TRBJ2-3; D may be TRBD1 (6 bases). The CDR3 covers 15 residues. From germline, CDR1 is MDHEN and CDR2 SYDVKM. Trimming left V 4 bases short and J 3 bases short, with 14 bases between. The CDR3 here is CASSYPPGHTDTQYF. The CDR3 DNA reads TGTGCCAGCAGTTACCCCCCGGGACATACAGATACGCAGTATTTT.

The chain has TRBV12-3 or TRBV12-4 and TRBJ1-5; D is ambiguous. The CDR3 totals 13 residues. V was pared by 6 bases and J by 2 bases, with 8 bases between. CDR3 nucleotides: TGTGCCAGCAGGGCTCAGGGCAATCAGCCCCAGCATTTT. Its translation is CASRAQGNQPQHF.